This TCR beta chain was identified during a study of Ad26.COV2.S vaccination and SARS-CoV-2 variants. The data were produced by immunoSEQ multiplex PCR, yet TCRdb's version contains in-frame clones alone and is incomplete. This sample has hundreds of thousands of clones, with about 90% found just once. General observations from the study: Higher spike-specific TCR breadth was found in vaccine recipients than in placebo recipients.

The CDR3 is made up of 16 amino acids. Per germline, CDR1 SGHKS and CDR2 YYEKEE (reference sequence). J lost 0 bases, V lost 5 bases, and 8 bases had no gene match. Of note for this clone: What it recognizes is unknown.

The chain links TRBV5-5 to TRBJ1-3, with 7 bases aligning to TRBD1. Specimen: peripheral blood, collected after recovery from COVID-19. The source is a human donor who had recovered from COVID-19. Here the CDR3 reads CASSLLRDSSGNTIYF. The CDR3 DNA is TGTGCCAGCAGTTTATTGCGGGACAGCTCTGGAAACACCATATATTTT.